These 19 T cell receptor beta chains were all obtained from the same sample, sequenced in a study of PD-L1 blockade in urothelial cancer. This table comes from immunoSEQ multiplex PCR, and its TCRdb copy is limited to in-frame clones, with some not included. The repertoire has some 27,000 clones, 80% of them found once; the top ten carry about 2%. Specimen: PBMCs, collected around atezolizumab (anti-PD-L1) treatment. All receptors come from a man in his forties or fifties with urothelial cancer.

The chain uses TRBV7-9 and TRBJ2-7, with 9 bases identical to TRBD1. Germline V gives CDR1 SEHNR, CDR2 FQNEAQ (reference sequence). The CDR3 consists of 16 residues. With 4 bases clipped from V and 3 bases from J, the junction kept 10 bases outside the gene matches. The CDR3 region is CASSSQGTGRGYEQYF. DNA of the CDR3: TGTGCCAGCAGCTCACAGGGGACAGGGAGGGGCTACGAGCAGTACTTC.

This clone came up a few times. The chain has TRBV30 and TRBJ2-3; 13 bases map to TRBD2. The J segment lost 1 base and the V segment lost 1 base, leaving 5 bases of the junction unmatched. The germline V gene has CDR1 GTSNPN and CDR2 SVGIG (reference sequence). The CDR3 is 17 residues long. CDR3 sequence reads: CAWSDGGLAGRTDTQYF. The CDR3 nucleotides read TGTGCCTGGAGTGACGGGGGACTAGCGGGGCGCACAGATACGCAGTATTTT.

This chain joins TRBV5-5 and TRBJ1-2, with 8 positions matching TRBD1. The CDR3 is 16 residues long. J was trimmed by 4 bases and V by 2 bases; bases with no gene match: 10. Germline values: CDR1 SGHKS, CDR2 YYEKEE (reference sequence). DNA of the CDR3: TGTGCCAGCAGCTTATTCCCGGGACAGGTCCTCTATGGCTACACCTTC. It is translated as CASSLFPGQVLYGYTF.

DNA for the CDR3: TGTGCCAGCAGTTTAGCGGGGGGAACTGAAGCTTTCTTT. It specifies CASSLAGGTEAFF. V usage is TRBV27 and J usage is TRBJ1-1; possible D gene TRBD1, 5 bases. The V gene's germline CDR1 is MNHEY and CDR2 SMNVEV (reference sequence). This CDR3 has 13 amino acids. Trimming removed 2 bases at V and 5 bases at J, with 9 bases between.

This clone appeared once. The rearrangement uses TRBV5-6 and TRBJ1-1; the match to TRBD1 covers 7 bases. The germline CDR1 and CDR2 sequences are SGHDT and YYEEEE. The CDR3 contains 15 residues. V lost 4 bases and J lost 3; bases outside the gene matches: 9. The CDR3 coding sequence is TGTGCCAGCAGCCAACCGACAGGGTTGGACACTGAAGCTTTCTTT. Protein: CASSQPTGLDTEAFF.

V is TRBV28 and J is TRBJ1-1; the D is unclear. This CDR3 region has 13 residues. Deletions cut 4 bases from V and 5 bases from J, with 11 bases between. In germline, CDR1 is MDHEN, CDR2 SYDVKM. The CDR3 DNA is TGTGCCAGCAGTTCCCCCGCCGGGACTGAAGCTTTCTTT. This gives the protein CASSSPAGTEAFF.

V is TRBV28 and J is TRBJ1-2; 7 bases map to TRBD1. The V segment lost 4 bases and the J segment 8 bases; nucleotides outside the gene matches: 4. The CDR3 covers 12 residues. The germline V gene encodes CDR1 MDHEN and CDR2 SYDVKM. The CDR3 coding sequence is TGTGCCAGCAGTTCAACAGGGGTAGGCTACACCTTC. It encodes CASSSTGVGYTF.

The chain is built from TRBV18 and TRBJ2-7; D may be TRBD1 (6 bases). The length of the CDR3 is 15 residues. CDR1 and CDR2 (germline): KGHSH, LQKENI. V was clipped by 3 bases and J by 0 bases, with 12 bases between them. The CDR3 sequence: CASSPDSTSSYEQYV. The CDR3 nucleotides are TGTGCCAGCTCACCGGACAGTACAAGCTCCTACGAGCAGTACGTC.

The CDR3 coding sequence is TGTGCCAGCAGTCGCGGGGGGGGTCCTTACAATGAGCAGTTCTTC. Translation: CASSRGGGPYNEQFF. The chain is built from TRBV14 and TRBJ2-1, with 9 bases aligning to TRBD2. This CDR3 spans 15 amino acids. V gave up 6 bases and J gave up 4 bases; unmatched junction bases: 7. CDR1 is SGHDN and CDR2 is FVKESK in the germline V gene.

The chain is built from TRBV18 and TRBJ1-5; 8 bases are a match to TRBD1. Unmatched junction bases numbered 4, after V lost 2 bases and J lost 4 bases. The germline gives CDR1 KGHSH, CDR2 LQKENI. The CDR3 totals 15 residues. CDR3 coding DNA: TGTGCCAGCTCACCAGGACAGGGAGGAAATCAGCCCCAGCATTTT. This codes for CASSPGQGGNQPQHF. The full variable domain, with the rest looked up from reference TRBV18 and TRBJ1-5, is NAGVMQNPRHLVRRRGQEARLRCSPMKGHSHVYWYRQLPEEGLKFMVYLQKENIIDESGMPKERFSAEFPKEGPSILRIQQVVRGDSAAYFCASSPGQGGNQPQHFGDGTRLSIL.

The chain employs TRBV12-5 and TRBJ2-7, with 11 bases lining up with TRBD2. Trimming cost V 6 bases and J 4 bases; bases outside gene matches: 8. From germline, CDR1 is LGHNT and CDR2 FRNRAP. There are 15 residues in the CDR3. CDR3 loop: CASGPGTSGTYEQYF. CDR3 bases: TGTGCTAGTGGGCCCGGGACTAGCGGAACTTACGAGCAGTACTTC.

This clone was counted a single time. V and J are TRBV19 and TRBJ1-1; no firm D call. Germline V gene sequence: CDR1 LNHDA, CDR2 SQIVND (reference sequence). This CDR3 contains 16 residues. Trimming took 0 bases from V and 5 from J, leaving 16 bases between them. The CDR3: CASSIDLRPTRTEAFF. The DNA of the CDR3 is TGTGCCAGTAGTATAGATCTTCGGCCGACGCGGACTGAAGCTTTCTTT.

The chain recombines TRBV11-3 with TRBJ2-2; 9 nucleotides line up with TRBD1. J was trimmed by 1 base and V by 0 bases; bases with no gene match: 6. The CDR3 has 18 residues. The germline V gene has CDR1 SGHNT and CDR2 YENEEA. CDR3 region: CASSLDGGTGLNTGELFF. The CDR3 bases are TGTGCCAGCAGCTTAGATGGCGGGACAGGGCTGAACACCGGGGAGCTGTTTTTT.

This clone was seen only a few times. The chain links TRBV5-5 to TRBJ1-1; 9 nucleotides align to TRBD1. From germline, CDR1 is SGHKS and CDR2 YYEKEE (reference sequence). V trimming: 5 bases; J trimming: 5 bases; junction bases outside the gene matches: 7. CDR3 size: 14 residues. CDR3 nucleotide sequence: TGTGCCAGCAGACCCACAGGGGGCTGGACTGAAGCTTTCTTT. Encoded protein: CASRPTGGWTEAFF.

This clone has only a few counts. The chain uses TRBV5-6 and TRBJ1-5; a possible D gene is TRBD1 (5 bases). Between the trimmed V and J ends, which lost 4 bases and 6 bases, there was a span of 8 bases. The CDR3 is made up of 12 amino acids. Per the germline V gene, CDR1 is SGHDT and CDR2 is YYEEEE. CDR3 protein: CASSAQGQPQHF. The CDR3 bases are TGTGCCAGCAGCGCCCAGGGTCAGCCCCAGCATTTT.

This sequence joins TRBV19 and TRBJ1-6; D is uncertain. CDR1 and CDR2 (germline): LNHDA, SQIVND (reference sequence). V shed 5 bases and J shed 0 bases, with 8 bases lying between them. This CDR3 comprises 15 residues. CDR3 region: CASSPSSSYNSPLHF. CDR3 DNA: TGTGCCAGTAGTCCTTCGAGCTCCTATAATTCACCCCTCCACTTT.

The V and J genes are TRBV11-2 and TRBJ1-5; the match to TRBD1 covers 7 bases. V trimming: 0 bases; J trimming: 2 bases; junction bases outside the gene matches: 13. This CDR3 is built from 19 residues. The germline V gene encodes CDR1 SGHAT and CDR2 FQNNGV. The DNA for the CDR3 is TGTGCCAGCAGCTTAGAGATACAGGGGTCCGAGGGCGGCAATCAGCCCCAGCATTTT. This encodes CASSLEIQGSEGGNQPQHF.

This chain links TRBV28 with TRBJ1-4; no reliable D call. This CDR3 region has 14 residues. V dropped 3 bases and J dropped 5 bases, with 10 bases sitting between them. Per germline, CDR1 MDHEN and CDR2 SYDVKM. This chain's CDR3 is CASSLSGENEKLFF. The CDR3, as DNA: TGTGCCAGCAGTTTGTCGGGTGAGAATGAAAAACTGTTTTTT.

The V and J genes are TRBV28 and TRBJ1-2, with 12 bases matching TRBD1. Germline values: CDR1 MDHEN, CDR2 SYDVKM. The CDR3 sequence is 16 residues long. V shed 5 bases and J 5 bases; nucleotides not matched to a gene: 9. CDR3 sequence: CASSSGGQGAGYGYTF. The CDR3 bases are TGTGCCAGCAGTAGCGGGGGACAGGGGGCCGGGTATGGCTACACCTTC.